The subject of this entry is one TCR beta chain. Its antigen is not known. The data stem from a study of cytomegalovirus exposure and HLA in healthy donors. Study information: Genotyping showed around four fifths of roughly 400 donors falling in the Caucasian-associated ancestry cluster.

Trimming took 2 bases from V and 8 from J, leaving 16 bases between them. Germline V gives CDR1 SGHRS, CDR2 YFSETQ. This CDR3 is built from 15 residues. General observations from the study: On later analysis, the bulk of CMV-associated TCR beta chains appeared to be HLA-restricted. The study dropped some indistinguishable V segments, TRBV6-2 and TRBV6-3 among them.

PCR employed 60 Vbeta and 13 Jbeta primers. Sequencing was performed with immunoSEQ multiplex PCR; in TCRdb, only in-frame clones are kept and a portion is missing. The sample carries 150,000 to 200,000 clones, 70% to 80% recorded once. Specimen: PBMCs. The sequence was obtained from a woman in her twenties or thirties in good health and CMV-seropositive. This chain joins TRBV5-1 and TRBJ1-4, with unresolved D. The CDR3 protein is CASSLSRGLREKLFF. CDR3 sequence (DNA): TGCGCCAGCAGCTTAAGTCGAGGCCTAAGAGAAAAACTGTTTTTT.